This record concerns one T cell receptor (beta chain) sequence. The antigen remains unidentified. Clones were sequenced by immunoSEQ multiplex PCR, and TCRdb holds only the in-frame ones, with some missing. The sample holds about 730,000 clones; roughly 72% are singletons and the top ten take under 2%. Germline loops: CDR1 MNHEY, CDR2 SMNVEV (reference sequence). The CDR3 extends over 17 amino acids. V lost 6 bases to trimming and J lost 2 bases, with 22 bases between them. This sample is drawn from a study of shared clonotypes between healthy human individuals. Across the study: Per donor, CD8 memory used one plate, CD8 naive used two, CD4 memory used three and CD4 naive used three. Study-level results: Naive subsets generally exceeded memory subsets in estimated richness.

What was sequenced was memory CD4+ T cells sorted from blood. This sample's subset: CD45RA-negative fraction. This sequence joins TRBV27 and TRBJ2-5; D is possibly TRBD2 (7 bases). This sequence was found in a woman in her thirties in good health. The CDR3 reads CASRPRGKGRGQETQYF. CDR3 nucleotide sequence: TGTGCCAGCAGACCTAGGGGGAAAGGGAGGGGGCAAGAGACCCAGTACTTC.